This passage covers 27 T cell receptor beta chains from one sample sequenced in a study of blood T cell repertoires in COVID-19. The repertoire was sequenced with immunoSEQ multiplex PCR; TCRdb's copy has only in-frame clones and lacks some. Among more than 300,000 clones listed, 85% to 95% were seen once. The sample comprised PBMCs or T cells enriched from blood (not recorded which). These receptors originate from a woman aged 30 to 39 who had been exposed to COVID-19.

The CDR3: CASKSGEQGLRGSPLHF. The CDR3, as DNA: TGTGCCAGCAAATCAGGGGAGCAGGGTCTAAGAGGTTCACCCCTCCACTTT. V is TRBV27 and J is TRBJ1-6, with D tentatively TRBD1 (6 bases). Trimming stripped 7 bases from V and 9 bases from J, with 25 bases between. The germline V gene has CDR1 MNHEY and CDR2 SMNVEV (reference sequence). This CDR3 comprises 17 residues.

DNA for the CDR3: TGTGCCAGCAGCCCTAGGACAGACCCAAGAGAGGAGCAGTACTTC. This translates into CASSPRTDPREEQYF. The chain joins TRBV3-1 (or the pseudogene TRBV3-2) to TRBJ2-7; D may be TRBD1 (6 bases). This CDR3 contains 15 residues. The germline V and J ends were trimmed by 4 bases and 7 bases, with 20 bases remaining between them. Germline lookup yields CDR1 LGHDT and CDR2 YNNKEL (reference sequence).

With regard to this clone: This sample includes further DNA sequences coding for the same CDR3. The CDR3 reads CATSSGNYGYTF. The CDR3 coding sequence is TGTGCCACCTCGTCGGGGAACTATGGCTACACCTTC. The V and J genes are TRBV24-1 and TRBJ1-2; D unresolved. Trimming took off 9 bases at V and 2 bases at J, with 9 bases between the two ends. The CDR3 length is 12 residues. Germline lookup yields CDR1 KGHDR and CDR2 SFDVKD.

A single count supports this clone. This chain connects TRBV19 to TRBJ2-3; 8 nucleotides line up with TRBD1. Germline loops: CDR1 LNHDA, CDR2 SQIVND (reference sequence). The CDR3 loop spans 16 amino acids. V trimming: 8 bases; J trimming: 4 bases; junction bases outside the gene matches: 14. Here the CDR3 reads CASAPGTGILADTQYF. The CDR3 nucleotides read TGTGCCAGTGCCCCCGGGACAGGAATTCTCGCAGATACGCAGTATTTT.

The table lists this clone with a count of one. This CDR3 is also generated by other DNA sequences in the sample. The chain carries TRBV7-3 and TRBJ1-1; tentative D call: TRBD1 (5 bases). CDR1 SGHTA and CDR2 FQGTGA come from the germline V gene. The germline V and J ends were trimmed by 0 bases and 4 bases, with 6 bases remaining between them. This CDR3 has 13 residues. Here the CDR3 reads CASSLTGGTEAFF. CDR3 nucleotide sequence: TGTGCCAGCAGCTTAACCGGGGGCACTGAAGCTTTCTTT.

The chain couples TRBV30 to TRBJ1-1; perhaps TRBD1 as D (5 bases). Trimming shortened V by 2 bases and J by 3 bases, and 19 bases separated the two germline ends. The CDR3 loop spans 16 amino acids. Germline CDR1 is GTSNPN and CDR2 is SVGIG (reference sequence). The chain's CDR3 is CAWSKKPRGLDTEAFF. CDR3 coding DNA: TGTGCCTGGAGTAAGAAACCAAGGGGACTGGACACTGAAGCTTTCTTT.

The gene calls are TRBV3-1 (or the pseudogene TRBV3-2) and TRBJ2-7, with D possibly being TRBD2 (6 bases). The CDR3 is 15 amino acids. The V end was cut by 4 bases, the J end by 6 bases, with 19 bases between. CDR1 is LGHDT and CDR2 is YNNKEL in the germline V gene (reference sequence). This CDR3 reads CASSPGTLTGGEQYF. In nucleotides, the CDR3 is TGTGCCAGCAGCCCCGGGACCCTGACCGGGGGCGAGCAGTACTTC.

The V call is TRBV2, the J call TRBJ1-2; no definite D call. The CDR3 is 11 residues long. Germline V CDR1 and CDR2: SNHLY, FYNNEI. Between the trimmed V and J ends, which lost 7 bases and 5 bases, there was a span of 8 bases. The CDR3 protein is CASKQLYGYTF. CDR3 bases: TGTGCCAGCAAACAGTTGTATGGCTACACCTTC.

The V call is TRBV7-8, the J call TRBJ1-2; 11 bases align to TRBD1. CDR3 length: 16 residues. CDR1 is SGHVS, CDR2 FQNEAQ, per germline. Trimming took 4 bases from V and 1 from J; bases not matched to a gene: 5. The CDR3 protein is CASSSGQGAVNYGYTF. As DNA, the CDR3 is TGTGCCAGCAGCTCCGGACAGGGGGCTGTTAACTATGGCTACACCTTC.

The gene calls are TRBV5-1 and TRBJ1-2; 9 nucleotides line up with TRBD1. Germline V gene data show CDR1 as SGHRS and CDR2 as YFSETQ. There are 16 residues in the CDR3. Losses at the gene ends were 4 bases for V and 5 bases for J; bases not matched to a gene: 12. For the CDR3, the DNA is TGCGCCAGCAGCGGACTTGGACAGGGGAGTGGTTATGGCTACACCTTC. It codes for CASSGLGQGSGYGYTF.

This chain links TRBV7-2 with TRBJ1-1; TRBD1 aligns across 8 bases. The CDR3 has 13 amino acids. J gave up 11 bases and V 2 bases, and 7 bases lay outside the gene matches. Germline values: CDR1 SGHTA, CDR2 FQGNSA. The CDR3 DNA follows: TGTGCCAGCAGCTTACCCCGGACAGGGTCGGCTTTCTTT. The encoded protein is CASSLPRTGSAFF.

This rearrangement joins TRBV5-3 to TRBJ1-1; 10 bases line up with TRBD1. TRBV5-3 is an ORF for which the function is uncertain. There are 18 residues in the CDR3. Trimming cost V 4 bases and J 4 bases; bases outside gene matches: 16. The CDR3 reads CARSLTYYTRTGGTEAFF. The CDR3 nucleotides read TGTGCCAGAAGCCTGACCTATTACACGCGGACAGGGGGCACTGAAGCTTTCTTT.

The chain carries TRBV10-3 and TRBJ2-1; 15 positions match TRBD2. Trimming took 4 bases from V and 5 from J; bases not matched to a gene: 12. The germline CDR1 and CDR2 sequences are ENHRY and SYGVKD. This CDR3 contains 19 residues. CDR3 DNA: TGTGCCATCAGTGGTCCTCGGACTAGCGGGGGGGCCATAAACAATGAGCAGTTCTTC. Amino acid sequence: CAISGPRTSGGAINNEQFF.

V gene TRBV19 combines with J gene TRBJ1-2; TRBD1 is a possible D gene (6 bases). Germline CDR1 and CDR2: LNHDA and SQIVND (reference sequence). This CDR3 region has 18 residues. V was clipped by 4 bases and J by 4 bases, with 25 bases between them. The CDR3 here is CASSSLYRDSSPGYGYTF. CDR3 coding DNA: TGTGCCAGTAGTAGCCTTTACAGGGATTCTAGCCCCGGCTATGGCTACACCTTC.

The chain recombines TRBV5-1 with TRBJ2-5; 9 nucleotides agree with TRBD1. In germline, CDR1 is SGHRS, CDR2 YFSETQ. J was trimmed by 4 bases and V by 4 bases; bases with no gene match: 8. CDR3 length: 15 amino acids. The CDR3 protein is CASSTTGGVGETQYF. The CDR3 DNA reads as TGCGCCAGCAGCACCACAGGGGGCGTTGGAGAGACCCAGTACTTC.

V gene TRBV5-1 combines with J gene TRBJ2-1; 8 nucleotides agree with TRBD1. Germline CDR1 and CDR2: SGHRS and YFSETQ. There are 14 residues in the CDR3. J was trimmed by 7 bases and V by 4 bases; bases with no gene match: 7. DNA of the CDR3: TGCGCCAGCAGCATTTGGACAGGGCCAAATGAGCAGTTCTTC. As protein: CASSIWTGPNEQFF.

The chain carries TRBV4-3 and TRBJ1-4; D is uncertain. This CDR3 region has 14 residues. Looked up from germline, CDR1 is LGHNA and CDR2 is YSLEER. With 2 bases removed from V and 4 bases from J, the gap between germline ends came to 8 bases. CDR3 nucleotide sequence: TGCGCCAGCAGCCAATCACAGAATAATGAAAAACTGTTTTTT. As protein: CASSQSQNNEKLFF.

V gene TRBV5-8 combines with J gene TRBJ2-7; no clear D. Trimming pared 7 bases from V and 5 bases from J, leaving 4 bases between. Germline CDR1 SGHTS, CDR2 YDEGEE. The CDR3 runs to 9 residues. The CDR3 loop is CASPNEQYF. The DNA for the CDR3 is TGTGCCAGCCCTAACGAGCAGTACTTC.

J is TRBJ2-7 and V is TRBV5-1; D is unclear. This CDR3 is 14 amino acids long. V was shortened by 2 bases and J by 0 bases, with 9 bases between the two germline ends. Per the germline V gene, CDR1 is SGHRS and CDR2 is YFSETQ. The CDR3 nucleotides are TGCGCCAGCAGCTTAGAGCTGAGCTCCTACGAGCAGTACTTC. Encoded protein: CASSLELSSYEQYF.

The gene calls are TRBV9 and TRBJ2-3; 7 bases agree with TRBD2. J lost 5 bases, V lost 3 bases, and 9 bases had no gene match. Germline values: CDR1 SGDLS, CDR2 YYNGEE. The CDR3 consists of 15 residues. DNA of the CDR3: TGTGCCAGCAGCGGGAGAGGGGCGGGGGAAGATACGCAGTATTTT. It is translated as CASSGRGAGEDTQYF.

This chain connects TRBV5-1 to TRBJ2-7; 8 positions match TRBD2. Germline CDR1 is SGHRS and CDR2 is YFSETQ. With V trimmed by 4 bases and J by 3 bases, 18 bases remained unmatched. CDR3 length: 18 amino acids. CDR3 sequence: CASSKGSWIAGRYYEQYF. The CDR3 DNA reads TGCGCCAGCAGCAAGGGAAGTTGGATAGCGGGGAGGTACTACGAGCAGTACTTC.

The chain is built from TRBV7-9 and TRBJ1-6, with D hard to call. The CDR3 runs 17 residues. Trimming stripped 3 bases from V and 4 bases from J, with 16 bases between. Germline-derived CDR1 and CDR2 are SEHNR and FQNEAQ (reference sequence). CDR3: CASSFALGGPYNSPLHF. The CDR3 DNA sequence: TGTGCCAGCAGCTTTGCCCTAGGAGGACCTTATAATTCACCCCTCCACTTT.

The chain is built from TRBV3-1 (or the pseudogene TRBV3-2) and TRBJ2-5, with a tentative D call TRBD1 (6 bases). This CDR3 comprises 14 residues. The V gene's germline CDR1 is LGHDT and CDR2 YNNKEL (reference sequence). The V end lost 9 bases, the J end lost 2 bases, and 16 bases lay between the germline ends. DNA of the CDR3: TGTGCCAGTTCTCTAGGGGGTACTCAAGAGACCCAGTACTTC. Its protein is CASSLGGTQETQYF.

The chain joins TRBV5-1 to TRBJ2-1, with TRBD1 matching 8 bases. V lost 4 bases to trimming and J lost 7 bases; unmatched junction nucleotides: 10. The CDR3 runs to 15 residues. Germline CDR1 is SGHRS and CDR2 is YFSETQ. The CDR3 DNA is TGCGCCAGCAGCCTTCGGCAGGGGGCGAGGAATGAGCAGTTCTTC. This translates into CASSLRQGARNEQFF.

The chain uses TRBV25-1 and TRBJ2-7, with D possibly matching TRBD1 (6 bases). Trimming left V 7 bases short and J 5 bases short, with 18 bases between. CDR3 size: 14 residues. Germline V gives CDR1 MGHDK, CDR2 SYGVNS. The CDR3 nucleotides are TGTGCCAGCACCCAGGGCCAGGGGTGGGACGAGCAGTACTTC. It is translated as CASTQGQGWDEQYF.

This chain uses TRBV3-1 (or the pseudogene TRBV3-2) with TRBJ1-2; D is possibly TRBD1 (6 bases). Trimming stripped 1 base from V and 4 bases from J, with 16 bases between. The CDR3 has 16 amino acids. Germline loops: CDR1 LGHDT, CDR2 YNNKEL (reference sequence). CDR3 amino acids: CASSQGTFRGGYGYTF. The CDR3 bases are TGTGCCAGCAGCCAAGGCACTTTCAGGGGCGGCTATGGCTACACCTTC.

The genes are TRBV3-1 (or the pseudogene TRBV3-2) and TRBJ2-3; TRBD1 matches at 9 bases. V was pared by 4 bases and J by 4 bases, with 12 bases of the junction left unmatched. Germline CDR1 and CDR2: LGHDT and YNNKEL (reference sequence). CDR3 length: 17 residues. The CDR3 nucleotides are TGTGCCAGCAGCCGAACGTCGACAGGGGGTATGGCAGATACGCAGTATTTT. Translation gives CASSRTSTGGMADTQYF.